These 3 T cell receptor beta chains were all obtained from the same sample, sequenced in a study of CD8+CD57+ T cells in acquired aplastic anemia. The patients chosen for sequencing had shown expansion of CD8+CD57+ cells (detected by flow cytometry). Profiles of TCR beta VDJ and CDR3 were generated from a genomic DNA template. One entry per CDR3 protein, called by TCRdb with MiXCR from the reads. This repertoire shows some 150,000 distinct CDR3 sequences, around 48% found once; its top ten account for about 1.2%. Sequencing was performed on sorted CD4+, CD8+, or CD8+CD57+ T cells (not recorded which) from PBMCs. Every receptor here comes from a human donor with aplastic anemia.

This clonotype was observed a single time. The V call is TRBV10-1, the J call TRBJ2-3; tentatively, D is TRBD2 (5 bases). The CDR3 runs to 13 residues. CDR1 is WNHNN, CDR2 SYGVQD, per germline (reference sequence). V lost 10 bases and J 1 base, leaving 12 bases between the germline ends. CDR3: CATSRLRTDTQYF. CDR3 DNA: TGCGCCACCTCGAGACTACGCACAGATACGCAGTATTTT.

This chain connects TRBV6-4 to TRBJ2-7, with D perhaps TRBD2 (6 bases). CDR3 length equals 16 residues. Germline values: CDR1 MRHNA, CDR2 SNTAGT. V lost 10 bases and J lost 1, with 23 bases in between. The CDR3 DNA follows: TGTGCCACGGGGGTGGGGAAACCGGGACGATCCTACGAGCAGTACTTC. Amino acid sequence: CATGVGKPGRSYEQYF.

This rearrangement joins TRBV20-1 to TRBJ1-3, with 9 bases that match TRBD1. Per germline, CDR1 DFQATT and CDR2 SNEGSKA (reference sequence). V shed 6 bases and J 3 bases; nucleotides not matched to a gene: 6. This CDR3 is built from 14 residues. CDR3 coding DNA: TGCAGTGCCCGGGACAGGGTTATTGGAAACACCATATATTTT. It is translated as CSARDRVIGNTIYF.